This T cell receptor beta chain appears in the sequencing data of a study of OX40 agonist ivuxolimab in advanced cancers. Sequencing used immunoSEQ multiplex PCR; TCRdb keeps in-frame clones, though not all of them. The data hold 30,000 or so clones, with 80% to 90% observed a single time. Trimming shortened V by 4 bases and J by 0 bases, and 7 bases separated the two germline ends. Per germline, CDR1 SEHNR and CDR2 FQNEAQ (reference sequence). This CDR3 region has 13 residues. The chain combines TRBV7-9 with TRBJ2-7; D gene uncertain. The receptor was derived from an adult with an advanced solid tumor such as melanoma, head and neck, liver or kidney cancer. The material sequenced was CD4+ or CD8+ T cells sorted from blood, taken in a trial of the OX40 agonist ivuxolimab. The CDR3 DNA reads TGTGCCAGCAGCTATGAGAGCTCCTACGAGCAGTACTTC. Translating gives CASSYESSYEQYF.